This T cell receptor beta chain was observed in a study of early T cells in non-severe SARS-CoV-2 infection. Individual cDNA molecules received unique molecular identifiers during library preparation. In TCRdb, the 5' RACE reads were re-called with MiXCR into one record per CDR3 protein. The sample contains 50,000 to 65,000 distinct CDR3 sequences, 9.5% to 15% of which appear only once. The CDR3 length is 12 residues. Germline CDR1 DFQATT, CDR2 SNEGSKA (reference sequence). Findings and caveats of the study: VDJdb matching, biased toward anti-spike CD8 responses, missed private and CD4 specificities.

About this clonotype: Its matching antigen is unknown. A much bigger clone sits one base away, suggesting this may be a read error.

The TCR comes from an adult who was a healthcare worker with PCR-confirmed SARS-CoV-2 infection or an uninfected control (not recorded which). The specimen was whole blood. This chain uses TRBV20-1 with TRBJ2-4; the D gene is possibly TRBD2 (5 bases). CDR3 nucleotides: TGCAGTGGTGAGGGATCCAAAGACATTCAGTACTTC. Residues: CSGEGSKDIQYF.